The 30 T cell receptor beta chains reported below all come from one sample, sequenced in a study of blood T cell repertoires in COVID-19. Sequenced by immunoSEQ multiplex PCR; TCRdb stores in-frame clones only, minus some. This table has nearly 80,000 clones, roughly 80% appearing once. Sample: peripheral blood. These receptors were collected from a man in his 60s with active or convalescent COVID-19.

The chain combines TRBV5-4 with TRBJ2-2; possibly TRBD1 for D (6 bases). The CDR3 is 16 amino acids. V lost 1 base, J lost 6 bases, and 16 bases lay in between. Per the germline V gene, CDR1 is SGHNT and CDR2 is YYREEE (reference sequence). CDR3: CASSLLGGGEAGELFF. The CDR3 bases are TGTGCCAGCAGCTTGTTAGGTGGGGGCGAGGCCGGGGAGCTGTTTTTT.

In this sample, this clone turned up once. J is TRBJ1-2 and V is TRBV7-9; 8 nucleotides match TRBD1. The CDR3 sequence is 12 residues long. Trimming cost V 4 bases and J 7 bases; bases outside gene matches: 2. Germline CDR1 SEHNR, CDR2 FQNEAQ (reference sequence). CDR3 in amino acids: CASSSGGLGYTF. The CDR3 DNA reads as TGTGCCAGCAGCTCAGGGGGCCTTGGCTACACCTTC.

This chain joins TRBV7-9 and TRBJ2-1; possibly TRBD1 for D (6 bases). The V gene's germline CDR1 is SEHNR and CDR2 FQNEAQ (reference sequence). V lost 3 bases and J 2 bases, leaving 14 bases between the germline ends. The CDR3 runs 16 residues. CDR3 nucleotides: TGTGCCAGCAGCTTTCTGACAGGACGAGCCTACAATGAGCAGTTCTTC. Translated, it gives CASSFLTGRAYNEQFF.

This chain connects TRBV19 to TRBJ2-5, with TRBD1 identical over 7 bases. Germline CDR1 LNHDA, CDR2 SQIVND (reference sequence). The CDR3 is 13 residues long. With 6 bases clipped from V and 5 bases from J, the junction kept 6 bases outside the gene matches. Here the CDR3 DNA reads TGTGCCAGTAGCAAAAACAGGGGCGAGACCCAGTACTTC. Its translation is CASSKNRGETQYF.

The chain joins TRBV6-5 to TRBJ1-2; possibly TRBD1 for D (5 bases). V was shortened by 5 bases and J by 7 bases, with 11 bases between the two germline ends. CDR1 is MNHEY, CDR2 SVGAGI, per germline. This CDR3 comprises 12 residues. CDR3 amino acids: CASSTPGRGYTF. As DNA, the CDR3 is TGTGCCAGCAGTACCCCAGGGCGTGGCTACACCTTC.

Turning to this clone: Other DNA sequences of this sample code for an identical CDR3. The gene calls are TRBV20-1 and TRBJ2-1, with 7 bases aligning to TRBD2. Germline-derived CDR1 and CDR2 are DFQATT and SNEGSKA (reference sequence). CDR3 length equals 11 residues. Unmatched junction bases numbered 4, after V lost 6 bases and J lost 8 bases. The chain's CDR3 is CSASSGHEQFF. In DNA, the CDR3 is TGCAGTGCGTCTAGCGGCCATGAGCAGTTCTTC.

V usage is TRBV5-1 and J usage is TRBJ1-1, with 8 positions matching TRBD1. Germline CDR1 is SGHRS and CDR2 is YFSETQ. The CDR3 covers 14 residues. Trimming cost V 2 bases and J 5 bases; bases outside gene matches: 5. The CDR3 DNA reads as TGCGCCAGCAGCTTCGGACAGGGAGGGACTGAAGCTTTCTTT. Its protein is CASSFGQGGTEAFF.

V is TRBV6-5 and J is TRBJ2-2; perhaps TRBD1 as D (5 bases). This CDR3 has 15 amino acids. V lost 0 bases and J 1 base, leaving 6 bases between the germline ends. Germline V gives CDR1 MNHEY, CDR2 SVGAGI. CDR3 residues: CASSYSTGNTGELFF. Written as DNA, the CDR3 is TGTGCCAGCAGTTACTCTACAGGGAACACCGGGGAGCTGTTTTTT.

This CDR3 is CASSPGTGLGYGYTF. CDR3 nucleotides: TGTGCCAGCAGTCCCGGGACAGGGTTGGGCTATGGCTACACCTTC. The genes are TRBV28 and TRBJ1-2; TRBD1 matches 9 bases. V lost 5 bases to trimming and J lost 4 bases; unmatched junction nucleotides: 8. Germline V gene sequence: CDR1 MDHEN, CDR2 SYDVKM. The CDR3 has 15 amino acids.

This chain links TRBV4-2 with TRBJ2-7, with TRBD2 matching 12 bases. The CDR3 is 14 amino acids. V was clipped by 5 bases and J by 7 bases; unmatched bases: 6. Germline V CDR1 and CDR2: LGHNA, YNFKEQ. In DNA form, the CDR3 reads TGTGCCAGCAGCGCCAGACTAGCGGGGGTTGAGCAGTACTTC. Its protein product is CASSARLAGVEQYF.

The chain recombines TRBV18 with TRBJ2-7; the D gene is possibly TRBD1 (6 bases). The V end lost 0 bases, the J end lost 3 bases, and 12 bases lay between the germline ends. CDR3 length: 15 amino acids. Germline V gene data show CDR1 as KGHSH and CDR2 as LQKENI. The CDR3 reads CASSPPSGESYEQYF. CDR3 nucleotides: TGTGCCAGCTCACCACCGTCAGGGGAAAGCTACGAGCAGTACTTC.

The chain carries TRBV5-5 and TRBJ2-7; 8 nucleotides agree with TRBD1. The length of the CDR3 is 15 residues. The V and J ends lost 5 bases and 1 base, in that order; junction bases with no gene match: 8. Germline values: CDR1 SGHKS, CDR2 YYEKEE (reference sequence). CDR3 bases: TGTGCCAGCAGGCCACGCCAGGGGGCTTCCTACGAGCAGTACTTC. Protein: CASRPRQGASYEQYF. Supplemented by reference TRBV5-5 and TRBJ2-7, the full variable domain reads DAGVTQSPTHLIKTRGQQVTLRCSPISGHKSVSWYQQVLGQGPQFIFQYYEKEERGRGNFPDRFSARQFPNYSSELNVNALLLGDSALYLCASRPRQGASYEQYFGPGTRLTVT.

V usage is TRBV5-8 and J usage is TRBJ1-2, with TRBD1 matching over 7 bases. The CDR3 has 14 amino acids. Trimming at V came to 0 bases and at J to 7 bases, leaving 6 bases not matched to a gene. Germline values: CDR1 SGHTS, CDR2 YDEGEE. CDR3 region: CASSLVQGVTGYTF. CDR3 nucleotides: TGTGCCAGCAGCTTGGTCCAGGGGGTTACTGGCTACACCTTC.

The chain carries TRBV6-2 or TRBV6-3 and TRBJ2-7, with D possibly being TRBD1 (6 bases). Germline V CDR1 and CDR2: MNHEY, SVGEGT. CDR3 length: 16 residues. V was shortened by 0 bases and J by 6 bases, with 18 bases between the two germline ends. CDR3 sequence: CASSYSPRDRSLEQYF. The CDR3 coding sequence is TGTGCCAGCAGTTACTCACCCCGCGACAGGAGCCTCGAGCAGTACTTC.

This chain joins TRBV9 and TRBJ2-2; D unresolved. Germline-derived CDR1 and CDR2 are SGDLS and YYNGEE. The V end was cut by 0 bases, the J end by 1 base, with 7 bases between. There are 15 residues in the CDR3. CDR3 nucleotides: TGTGCCAGCAGCGTAGTTCCAGGGAACACCGGGGAGCTGTTTTTT. It specifies CASSVVPGNTGELFF.

The chain combines TRBV19 with TRBJ1-4; D unclear. This CDR3 has 15 amino acids. Germline CDR1 LNHDA, CDR2 SQIVND (reference sequence). Deletions cut 4 bases from V and 8 bases from J, with 17 bases between. CDR3 DNA: TGTGCCAGTAGTACCTACCTACGGACTGGGGAAAAACTGTTTTTT. This codes for CASSTYLRTGEKLFF.

This chain links TRBV21-1 with TRBJ2-5; no check of the table's D call, TRBD2, against the DNA was made. TRBV21-1 is shown as a pseudogene. The CDR3 covers 19 residues. CDR3 region: CASSKTELGGAPSRETQYF. As DNA, the CDR3 is TGTGCCAGCAGCAAAACCGAGTTGGGGGGGGCACCTTCAAGAGAGACCCAGTACTTC.

The V call is TRBV19, the J call TRBJ1-1, with D possibly TRBD1 on 5 matching bases. The CDR3 covers 13 residues. CDR1 is LNHDA, CDR2 SQIVND, per germline (reference sequence). V lost 5 bases, J lost 5 bases, and 12 bases lay in between. For the CDR3, the DNA is TGTGCCAGTAGTCCAACAGGTTATACTGAAGCTTTCTTT. It encodes CASSPTGYTEAFF. Variable domain in full (rest from reference TRBV19 and TRBJ1-1): DGGITQSPKYLFRKEGQNVTLSCEQNLNHDAMYWYRQDPGQGLRLIYYSQIVNDFQKGDIAEGYSVSREKKESFPLTVTSAQKNPTAFYLCASSPTGYTEAFFGQGTRLTVV.

This clone appeared a few times. CDR3 nucleotides: TGTGCCAGCAGCACACACGACAGGAAAAACATTCAGTACTTC. It encodes CASSTHDRKNIQYF. The chain carries TRBV11-3 and TRBJ2-4, with D maybe TRBD1 (6 bases). Per germline, CDR1 SGHNT and CDR2 YENEEA. With 5 bases removed from V and 4 bases from J, the gap between germline ends came to 12 bases. This CDR3 region has 14 residues.

The rearrangement uses TRBV4-3 and TRBJ1-4; 10 bases align to TRBD1. Germline V gene sequence: CDR1 LGHNA, CDR2 YSLEER. This CDR3 spans 14 amino acids. The trim removed 4 bases at V and 8 bases at J, leaving 4 bases unmatched. CDR3 nucleotide sequence: TGCGCCAGCAGCCTAGGACAGGGGGGGGAAAAACTGTTTTTT. This gives the protein CASSLGQGGEKLFF.

The chain uses TRBV7-8 and TRBJ1-5, with 7 bases aligning to TRBD1. V lost 5 bases to trimming and J lost 3 bases; unmatched junction nucleotides: 4. The CDR3 contains 14 residues. The germline V gene encodes CDR1 SGHVS and CDR2 FQNEAQ. The CDR3: CASSRTGVNQPQHF. CDR3 bases: TGTGCCAGCAGCCGTACAGGGGTCAATCAGCCCCAGCATTTT.

The V call is TRBV30, the J call TRBJ1-2; D is unclear. V gave up 2 bases and J gave up 4 bases, with 5 bases separating them. CDR3 length: 11 residues. From germline, CDR1 is GTSNPN and CDR2 SVGIG (reference sequence). CDR3 residues: CAWSRFYGYTF. CDR3 nucleotide sequence: TGTGCCTGGAGTCGTTTCTATGGCTACACCTTC.

The J gene is TRBJ1-3, the V gene TRBV2; D might be TRBD1 (6 bases). CDR3 length: 16 residues. The V gene's germline CDR1 is SNHLY and CDR2 FYNNEI. The V gene lost 5 bases and the J gene lost 0 bases, with 14 bases spanning the gap. CDR3 bases: TGTGCCAGCAGTACCGACAGGCCGAGCTCTGGAAACACCATATATTTT. It translates to CASSTDRPSSGNTIYF. Full variable domain (rest looked up from reference TRBV2 and TRBJ1-3): EPEVTQTPSHQVTQMGQEVILRCVPISNHLYFYWYRQILGQKVEFLVSFYNNEISEKSEIFDDQFSVERPDGSNFTLKIRSTKLEDSAMYFCASSTDRPSSGNTIYFGEGSWLTVV.

This clone was picked up a small number of times. This sequence joins TRBV5-1 and TRBJ1-2; D gene unclear. The CDR3 extends over 13 amino acids. V was trimmed by 7 bases and J by 0 bases, leaving 10 bases between them. In germline, CDR1 is SGHRS, CDR2 YFSETQ. The CDR3 reads CASRLTANYGYTF. In DNA, the CDR3 is TGCGCCAGCCGCCTTACAGCTAACTATGGCTACACCTTC.

The chain recombines TRBV6-5 with TRBJ2-6, with unresolved D. CDR1 is MNHEY, CDR2 SVGAGI, per germline. V lost 6 bases and J 0 bases, leaving 9 bases between the germline ends. The CDR3 is 15 amino acids. CDR3 residues: CASRTDISGANVLTF. CDR3 DNA sequence: TGTGCCAGCAGGACCGACATCTCTGGGGCCAACGTCCTGACTTTC.

The V call is TRBV5-1, the J call TRBJ2-3, with 9 positions matching TRBD1. CDR3 length: 14 amino acids. V shed 7 bases and J 2 bases; nucleotides not matched to a gene: 5. The germline gives CDR1 SGHRS, CDR2 YFSETQ. The CDR3 sequence is CASSTGGITDTQYF. The CDR3 DNA reads as TGCGCCAGCTCTACAGGGGGCATCACAGATACGCAGTATTTT.

V usage is TRBV9 and J usage is TRBJ2-2; TRBD1 agrees at 7 bases. Looked up from germline, CDR1 is SGDLS and CDR2 is YYNGEE. The CDR3 consists of 15 residues. V lost 3 bases, J lost 5 bases, and 7 bases stayed unmatched. CDR3: CASSAETGQTGELFF. CDR3 bases: TGTGCCAGCAGCGCCGAGACAGGGCAGACCGGGGAGCTGTTTTTT.

CDR3 nucleotides: TGTGCCAGCAGCCCGGGACAGGGGATCGGCTACACCTTC. Protein sequence: CASSPGQGIGYTF. J is TRBJ1-2 and V is TRBV25-1; 10 bases are a match to TRBD1. Germline CDR1 MGHDK, CDR2 SYGVNS. The CDR3 sequence is 13 residues long. Germline trimming cut 6 bases from V and 8 bases from J; bases unmatched to any gene: 6.

The V and J genes are TRBV2 and TRBJ2-3; tentative D call: TRBD2 (7 bases). CDR3 length: 13 residues. Germline V lookup: CDR1 SNHLY, CDR2 FYNNEI. The V end was cut by 7 bases, the J end by 4 bases, with 12 bases between. CDR3 loop: CASKTGGPDTQYF. The DNA for the CDR3 is TGTGCCAGCAAGACGGGGGGCCCAGATACGCAGTATTTT.

V and J are TRBV7-8 and TRBJ1-5; 9 nucleotides align to TRBD1. The CDR3 sequence is 16 residues long. Germline V gene sequence: CDR1 SGHVS, CDR2 FQNEAQ. The V segment lost 1 base and the J segment 6 bases; nucleotides outside the gene matches: 7. CDR3 protein: CASSLGTGVFSQPQHF. CDR3 sequence (DNA): TGTGCCAGCAGCTTAGGGACAGGGGTGTTTTCTCAGCCCCAGCATTTT.